This TCR beta chain is from a study of OX40 agonist ivuxolimab in advanced cancers. A note on the overall study: The costimulatory receptor OX40 (CD134) was targeted by ivuxolimab, a fully human IgG2 agonistic monoclonal antibody. Intravenous ivuxolimab was administered to patients every 2 weeks at six dose levels: 0.01, 0.1, 0.3, 1.5, 3 and 10 mg/kg. Of the approximately 50 patients in dose escalation, about 20 had hepatocellular carcinoma, approximately 15 had melanoma, 9 had renal cell carcinoma and 9 had head and neck cancer. In the dose-escalation cohort, 70% to 90% of patients were male, and the mean age was approximately 60 years with a range of about 20 to 80. Prior anti-PD-1, anti-PD-L1 or anti-CTLA-4 therapy was permitted, and approximately 42% of dose-escalation patients had received checkpoint inhibitors. Partial responses were achieved by three dose-escalation patients, of whom one had hepatocellular carcinoma and two had cutaneous melanoma. The purpose of peripheral TCRbeta sequencing was to test whether ivuxolimab changed TCR sequence diversity and led to clonal T-cell expansion. The monotherapy dose-escalation portion (N ≈ 52 patients) of the phase I ivuxolimab trial is reported in the paper.

A word on this clone: It has no known antigen specificity. No much larger clone is present one base from it, and per-base qualities are unavailable.

The trial excluded patients who had a history of autoimmune disease or who were on systemic immunosuppression. In every dose cohort, peripheral blood was drawn for TCR sequencing at baseline, cycle 4 day 1, and cycle 7 day 1. Samples were obtained from an open-label, multicenter, first-in-human phase I dose-escalation trial of ivuxolimab. The trial enrolled adults with locally advanced or metastatic head and neck squamous cell, hepatocellular, melanoma or renal cell carcinoma. CD4+ and CD8+ T cells were sorted separately from peripheral blood before TCR sequencing. Paper-wide results and their limitations: Low levels of normalized T-cell clonal expansion were also seen in some patients who did not respond. At doses of 0.1 to 3.0 mg/kg, clonal expansion of both CD4+ and CD8+ T cells in blood was seen between baseline and week 6. The antigen specificity of the clonally expanded peripheral T cells was not determined. After ivuxolimab, CD8+ T cells had more expanded clones than CD4+ T cells on average. In the 0.1-3.0 mg/kg groups, partial responders were among the patients with the lowest normalized peripheral clonal expansion, particularly in CD8+ T cells.

For sequencing of the TCRbeta CDR3 region, genomic DNA was extracted from the sorted cells. The immunoSEQ Assay was used to sequence the TCRbeta CDR3 regions. What TCRdb holds here is the immuneACCESS table cut down to in-frame rearrangements. Part of the clones is not present; checked against another copy, under half of the missing clones reflect an unresolved V gene, and the others are unexplained. Recorded for this sample are about 76,000 clones; over 80% of them occurred a single time. The ten largest make up around 2% of the sample. Sample: CD4+ or CD8+ T cells sorted from blood, taken in a trial of the OX40 agonist ivuxolimab. The sequence was collected from an adult with an advanced solid tumor such as melanoma, head and neck, liver or kidney cancer.

The sequence in DNA is TGTGCCAGCAGTTTAAGCGAGTCTGGGGCCAACGTCCTGACTTTC. The resulting protein is CASSLSESGANVLTF. The chain couples TRBV28 to TRBJ2-6, with the D gene not clear enough to name. Via the germline V gene, CDR1 is MDHEN and CDR2 SYDVKM. V lost 2 bases and J lost 1 base; the stretch between them is 6 bases long. Its CDR3 holds 15 amino acids, cysteine through phenylalanine. The only DNA kept is the CDR3, 45 bases in frame from the first base.